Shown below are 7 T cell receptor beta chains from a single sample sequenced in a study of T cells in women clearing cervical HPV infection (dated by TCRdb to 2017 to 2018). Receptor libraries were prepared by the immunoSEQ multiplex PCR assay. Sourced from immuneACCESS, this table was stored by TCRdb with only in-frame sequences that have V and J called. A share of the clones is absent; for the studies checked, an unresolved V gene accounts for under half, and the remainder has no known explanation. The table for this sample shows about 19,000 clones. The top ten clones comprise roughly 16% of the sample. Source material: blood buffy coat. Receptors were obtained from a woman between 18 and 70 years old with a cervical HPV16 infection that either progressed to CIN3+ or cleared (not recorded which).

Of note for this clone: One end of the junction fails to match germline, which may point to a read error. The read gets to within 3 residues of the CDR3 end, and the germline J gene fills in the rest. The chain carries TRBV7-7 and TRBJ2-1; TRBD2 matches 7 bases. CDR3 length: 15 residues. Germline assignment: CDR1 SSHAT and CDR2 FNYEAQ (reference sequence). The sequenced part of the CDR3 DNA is TGTGCTAGCAGCCGGGGTGGCGGGGGTAACAATGAG. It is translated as CASSRGGGGNNE. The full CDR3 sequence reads CASSRGGGGNNEQFF.

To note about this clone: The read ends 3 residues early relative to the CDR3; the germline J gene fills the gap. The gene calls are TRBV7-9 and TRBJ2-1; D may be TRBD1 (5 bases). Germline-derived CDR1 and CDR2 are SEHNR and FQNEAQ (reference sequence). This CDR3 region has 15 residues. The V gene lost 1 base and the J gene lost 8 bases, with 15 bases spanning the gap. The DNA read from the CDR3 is TGTGCCAGCAGCTTAGTGCCACAAGGGGTGGATGAG. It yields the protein CASSLVPQGVDE. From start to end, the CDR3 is CASSLVPQGVDEQFF.

CDR3 DNA (partial): TGCAGCGCCCAGACTTCCCGTGAG. Translating it yields CSAQTSRE. The entire CDR3 reads CSAQTSREQFF. The V call is TRBV29-1, the J call TRBJ2-1, with unresolved D. The read gets to within 3 residues of the CDR3 end, and the germline J gene fills in the rest. This CDR3 comprises 11 residues. Germline CDR1 reads SQVTM; CDR2 reads ANQGSEA. The V and J ends lost 7 bases and 9 bases respectively, with 13 bases between them.

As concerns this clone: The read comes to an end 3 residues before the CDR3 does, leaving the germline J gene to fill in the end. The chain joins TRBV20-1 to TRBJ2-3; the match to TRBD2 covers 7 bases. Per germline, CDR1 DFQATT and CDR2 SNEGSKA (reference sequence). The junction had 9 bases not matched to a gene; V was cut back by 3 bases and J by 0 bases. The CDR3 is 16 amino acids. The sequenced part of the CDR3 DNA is TGCAGTGCTAGCTTGGCGGGGGTCACTAGCACAGATACG. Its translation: CSASLAGVTSTDT. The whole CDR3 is CSASLAGVTSTDTQYF.

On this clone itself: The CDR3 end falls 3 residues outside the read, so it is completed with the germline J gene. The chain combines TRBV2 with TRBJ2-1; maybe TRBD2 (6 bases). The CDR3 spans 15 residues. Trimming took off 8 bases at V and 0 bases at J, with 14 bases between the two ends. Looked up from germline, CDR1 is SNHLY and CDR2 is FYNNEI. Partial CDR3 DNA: TGTGCCAGCGGCGGGGCCGCTTACTCCTACAATGAG. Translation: CASGGAAYSYNE. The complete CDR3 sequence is CASGGAAYSYNEQFF.

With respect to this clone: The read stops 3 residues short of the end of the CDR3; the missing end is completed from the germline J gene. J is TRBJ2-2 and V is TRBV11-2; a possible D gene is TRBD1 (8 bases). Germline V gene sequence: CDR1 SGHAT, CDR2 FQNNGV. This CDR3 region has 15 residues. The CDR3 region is CASSPRTGTNSPLFF. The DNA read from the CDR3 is TGTGCCAGCAGCCCGCGGACAGGGACTAATTCACCG.

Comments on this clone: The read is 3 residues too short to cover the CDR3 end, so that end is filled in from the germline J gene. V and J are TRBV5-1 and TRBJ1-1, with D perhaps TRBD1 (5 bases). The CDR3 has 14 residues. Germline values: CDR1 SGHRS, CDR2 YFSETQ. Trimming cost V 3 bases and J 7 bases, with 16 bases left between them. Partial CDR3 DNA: TGCGCCAGCAGCTCGGACAATGAGGGCGTTGAA. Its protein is CASSSDNEGVE. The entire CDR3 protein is CASSSDNEGVEAFF.